One T cell receptor (beta chain) is described in this entry. These data come from a study of blood T cell repertoires in COVID-19. The wider study: COVID-19 samples, acute and convalescent, were from the United States, Italy and Spain.

Only in-frame clones appear in the TCRdb table, and some are missing; sequencing was by immunoSEQ multiplex PCR. The sample shows around 97,000 clones, nearly 90% of them seen only once. The CDR3 is 16 residues long. The V gene's germline CDR1 is SGHTA and CDR2 FQGNSA. J was trimmed by 8 bases and V by 3 bases; bases with no gene match: 12. This sequence joins TRBV7-2 and TRBJ1-2, with 10 nucleotides matching TRBD1. This clonotype was obtained from a man over 45 in a cohort sampled during active COVID-19. Sample: peripheral blood. The CDR3 reads CASSLGLPGQGRGYTF. CDR3 DNA sequence: TGTGCCAGCAGCTTGGGCCTTCCGGGACAGGGGAGAGGCTACACCTTC.